These 25 T cell receptor beta chains were sequenced from one sample in a study of T cell repertoires in cytomegalovirus infection. In TCRdb, the reads were re-called with MiXCR into one record per CDR3 protein. The data hold hundreds of thousands of distinct CDR3 sequences, with under 55% observed a single time. What these receptors recognize is not known. This sample comprised cultured PBMCs, obtained from culture after CMV antigen stimulation. These receptors all stem from a human donor in good health (CMV status not recorded). Some clones in this sample may be carry-over from other donors' samples.

This chain connects TRBV20-1 to TRBJ1-4; D not certain. Germline CDR1 DFQATT, CDR2 SNEGSKA (reference sequence). The CDR3 has 16 amino acids. The V and J ends lost 1 base and 2 bases respectively, with 14 bases between them. The CDR3 DNA is TGCAGTGCTAGAGTGGGAGGCCAGAGGACTAATGAAAAACTGTTTTTT. This sequence encodes CSARVGGQRTNEKLFF.

The chain has TRBV15 and TRBJ1-2; 9 nucleotides agree with TRBD1. Germline CDR1 is LNHNV and CDR2 is YYDKDF (reference sequence). This CDR3 region has 16 residues. With 0 bases clipped from V and 4 bases from J, the junction kept 6 bases outside the gene matches. CDR3 residues: CATSRDPGQGTYGYTF. The CDR3 bases are TGTGCCACCAGCAGAGACCCGGGACAGGGAACCTATGGCTACACCTTC.

This clonotype was seen only a few times. The chain carries TRBV7-2 and TRBJ2-6, with D hard to call. The length of the CDR3 is 15 residues. Per the germline V gene, CDR1 is SGHTA and CDR2 is FQGNSA. The V and J ends lost 1 base and 0 bases respectively, with 4 bases between them. For the CDR3, the DNA is TGTGCCAGCAGCTTAGTCGCCTCTGGGGCCAACGTCCTGACTTTC. Residues: CASSLVASGANVLTF.

The gene calls are TRBV29-1 and TRBJ2-1; D not resolved. The CDR3 totals 19 residues. The germline gives CDR1 SQVTM, CDR2 ANQGSEA. Trimming removed 7 bases at V and 0 bases at J, with 28 bases between. For the CDR3, the DNA is TGCAGCGCCATGAGATCCCATGATCGGGCAGCGAGCTCCTACAATGAGCAGTTCTTC. Translated: CSAMRSHDRAASSYNEQFF.

The V call is TRBV12-3 or TRBV12-4, the J call TRBJ2-1, with D perhaps TRBD1 (5 bases). The CDR3 runs to 14 residues. V dropped 5 bases and J dropped 4 bases, with 12 bases sitting between them. Here the CDR3 reads CASSTYDSYNEQFF. For the CDR3, the DNA is TGTGCCAGCAGTACCTACGACAGTTACAATGAGCAGTTCTTC.

The chain recombines TRBV20-1 with TRBJ2-3; D is possibly TRBD2 (5 bases). This CDR3 is 15 amino acids long. The germline V gene encodes CDR1 DFQATT and CDR2 SNEGSKA (reference sequence). Trimming shortened V by 0 bases and J by 2 bases, and 12 bases separated the two germline ends. The CDR3 region is CSARDPQRSTDTQYF. Here the CDR3 DNA reads TGCAGTGCTAGAGATCCGCAGCGGTCCACAGATACGCAGTATTTT.

The V gene is TRBV6-2 or TRBV6-3, the J gene TRBJ2-3, with D tentatively TRBD1 (6 bases). The CDR3 is 14 amino acids. Per the germline V gene, CDR1 is MNHEY and CDR2 is SVGEGT. V was cut by 2 bases and J by 5 bases, with 11 bases left in between. The CDR3 is CASSYTKGGDTQYF. The DNA for the CDR3 is TGTGCCAGCAGTTACACTAAAGGGGGAGATACGCAGTATTTT.

The chain has TRBV25-1 and TRBJ1-6, with TRBD1 as a possible D gene (6 bases). Trimming took off 4 bases at V and 9 bases at J, with 19 bases between the two ends. The germline V gene encodes CDR1 MGHDK and CDR2 SYGVNS. The length of the CDR3 is 16 residues. The CDR3: CASSADQSGAASPLHF. The CDR3 coding sequence is TGTGCCAGCAGTGCCGACCAGTCGGGGGCGGCTTCACCCCTCCACTTT. Combining the CDR3 with reference TRBV25-1 and TRBJ1-6 gives the whole variable domain EADIYQTPRYLVIGTGKKITLECSQTMGHDKMYWYQQDPGMELHLIHYSYGVNSTEKGDLSSESTVSRIRTEHFPLTLESARPSHTSQYLCASSADQSGAASPLHFGNGTRLTVT.

Only a few counts were recorded for this clonotype. The V and J genes are TRBV11-2 and TRBJ2-5; D possibly matches TRBD1 or TRBD2 (6 bases each). CDR1 is SGHAT and CDR2 is FQNNGV in the germline V gene. This CDR3 has 16 residues. The V end was cut by 4 bases, the J end by 4 bases, with 19 bases between. The DNA for the CDR3 is TGTGCCAGCAGCTCCCTCGGGACTGGAGGGGGAGAGACCCAGTACTTC. Translation gives CASSSLGTGGGETQYF.

Only a few counts were recorded for this clonotype. The V and J genes are TRBV12-3 or TRBV12-4 and TRBJ1-2; D is unclear. The CDR3 spans 13 residues. Deletions cut 5 bases from V and 4 bases from J, with 11 bases between. The CDR3, as DNA: TGTGCCAGCAGTCCCCGGGCCTTCTATGGCTACACCTTC. Translating it yields CASSPRAFYGYTF.

The chain carries TRBV7-6 and TRBJ1-1; D gene unclear. The CDR3 extends over 18 amino acids. Germline V gives CDR1 SGHVS, CDR2 FNYEAQ. The V and J ends lost 5 bases and 3 bases respectively, with 25 bases between them. CDR3 region: CASSNPEGLGAWHTEAFF. The CDR3 DNA is TGTGCCAGCAGCAACCCCGAGGGCCTCGGCGCTTGGCACACTGAAGCTTTCTTT.

The rearrangement links TRBV6-2 or TRBV6-3 to TRBJ2-7, with D unresolved. The germline V and J ends were trimmed by 6 bases and 3 bases, with 12 bases remaining between them. This CDR3 has 13 amino acids. Germline lookup yields CDR1 MNHEY and CDR2 SVGEGT. The CDR3 reads CASRETSLYEQYF. CDR3 nucleotides: TGTGCCAGCAGGGAGACGTCCCTCTACGAGCAGTACTTC.

This clonotype has at least ten counts. The J gene is TRBJ1-1, the V gene TRBV7-2; unclear D gene. This CDR3 spans 14 amino acids. V lost 1 base and J lost 0, with 6 bases in between. Per the germline V gene, CDR1 is SGHTA and CDR2 is FQGNSA. The CDR3 DNA reads TGTGCCAGCAGCTTAGACGGGATGAACACTGAAGCTTTCTTT. Translating it yields CASSLDGMNTEAFF.

The chain uses TRBV7-2 and TRBJ1-1, with 8 bases fitting TRBD1. The CDR3 length is 15 residues. The V and J ends lost 3 bases and 6 bases, in that order; junction bases with no gene match: 9. Germline CDR1 reads SGHTA; CDR2 reads FQGNSA. The CDR3 protein is CASSFRTGIGAEAFF. The CDR3 DNA follows: TGTGCCAGCAGCTTCCGGACAGGGATAGGGGCTGAAGCTTTCTTT.

In this sample, this clonotype turned up a few times. The gene calls are TRBV7-9 and TRBJ1-3; D remains ambiguous. This CDR3 comprises 16 residues. With 2 bases removed from V and 0 bases from J, the gap between germline ends came to 11 bases. In germline, CDR1 is SEHNR, CDR2 FQNEAQ (reference sequence). The CDR3 nucleotides read TGTGCCAGCAGCTTATCCGACGGAAGCTCTGGAAACACCATATATTTT. Amino acid sequence: CASSLSDGSSGNTIYF.

The genes are TRBV4-2 and TRBJ2-7; tentatively, D is TRBD1 or TRBD2 (5 bases each). CDR1 and CDR2 from the germline V gene are LGHNA and YNFKEQ. The CDR3 sequence is 15 residues long. Trimming stripped 0 bases from V and 4 bases from J, with 13 bases between. The CDR3, as DNA: TGTGCCAGCAGCCAAGATCCAGGGAGAGATTACGAGCAGTACTTC. Protein product: CASSQDPGRDYEQYF.

In its sample, this clonotype was seen a few times. This rearrangement joins TRBV7-2 to TRBJ2-5, with D perhaps matching TRBD2 (6 bases). Trimming shortened V by 5 bases and J by 7 bases, and 11 bases separated the two germline ends. The CDR3 sequence is 12 residues long. The germline CDR1 and CDR2 sequences are SGHTA and FQGNSA. The CDR3 DNA sequence: TGTGCCAGCAGCCCCATGGGGGGGACCCAGTACTTC. Translated: CASSPMGGTQYF.

This chain joins TRBV7-9 and TRBJ2-1; TRBD1 is a possible D gene (6 bases). The CDR3 sequence is 16 residues long. The ends were cut back, 5 bases at V and 8 bases at J, with 22 bases in the middle. Germline V gene sequence: CDR1 SEHNR, CDR2 FQNEAQ (reference sequence). The CDR3 spells CASSQSLGGSTDEQFF. The CDR3 DNA reads as TGTGCCAGCAGCCAATCCTTAGGGGGAAGCACGGATGAGCAGTTCTTC.

The sample holds a few counts of this clonotype. This rearrangement joins TRBV7-2 to TRBJ1-5; D is undetermined. Germline values: CDR1 SGHTA, CDR2 FQGNSA. There are 14 residues in the CDR3. The ends were cut back, 2 bases at V and 3 bases at J, with 8 bases in the middle. The DNA of the CDR3 is TGTGCCAGCAGCTTATGGAATTTCAATCAGCCCCAGCATTTT. Protein product: CASSLWNFNQPQHF.

A few counts support this clonotype. V is TRBV12-3 or TRBV12-4 and J is TRBJ2-1; 8 bases are a match to TRBD2. This CDR3 is 17 amino acids long. V lost 0 bases, J lost 0 bases, and 4 bases stayed unmatched. As DNA, the CDR3 is TGTGCCAGCAGTTTAGCGCTGAGCGGGAGCTCCTACAATGAGCAGTTCTTC. Amino acids: CASSLALSGSSYNEQFF.

This clonotype was observed a handful of times. V is TRBV5-5 and J is TRBJ2-7; TRBD2 matches at 13 bases. Germline CDR1 and CDR2: SGHKS and YYEKEE (reference sequence). The CDR3 has 17 amino acids. With V trimmed by 2 bases and J by 3 bases, 8 bases remained unmatched. CDR3 protein: CASSLGTSGMEIYEQYF. CDR3 sequence (DNA): TGTGCCAGCAGCTTAGGGACTAGCGGGATGGAAATCTACGAGCAGTACTTC.

This sequence joins TRBV5-4 and TRBJ2-2, with TRBD2 matching 11 bases. Germline CDR1 SGHNT, CDR2 YYREEE (reference sequence). The length of the CDR3 is 16 residues. The V and J ends lost 4 bases and 5 bases, in that order; junction bases with no gene match: 7. The CDR3 bases are TGTGCCAGCAGCGCGGCTAGCGGGGGGCAAACCGGGGAGCTGTTTTTT. Protein product: CASSAASGGQTGELFF.

The sample holds a few counts of this clonotype. The rearrangement joins TRBV12-3 or TRBV12-4 to TRBJ1-1; D is unclear. V shed 5 bases and J shed 3 bases, with 10 bases lying between them. The CDR3 totals 13 residues. The CDR3 DNA reads as TGTGCCAGCAGTGCGGAGGTGGACACTGAAGCTTTCTTT. It encodes CASSAEVDTEAFF.

This clonotype occurred many times. The chain combines TRBV7-6 with TRBJ2-7; 9 positions agree with TRBD1. Trimming cost V 4 bases and J 2 bases; bases outside gene matches: 3. The V gene's germline CDR1 is SGHVS and CDR2 FNYEAQ. The CDR3 extends over 14 amino acids. CDR3 residues: CASSSGQGPYEQYF. CDR3 DNA: TGTGCCAGCAGCTCGGGACAGGGTCCCTACGAGCAGTACTTC.

This chain links TRBV27 with TRBJ1-4, with D tentatively TRBD1 (5 bases). CDR3 length: 16 amino acids. With 4 bases removed from V and 5 bases from J, the gap between germline ends came to 17 bases. CDR1 MNHEY and CDR2 SMNVEV come from the germline V gene (reference sequence). The CDR3 nucleotides are TGTGCCAGCAGTTCCGTTTGGGGGAGGCAAAATGAAAAACTGTTTTTT. Its protein is CASSSVWGRQNEKLFF. Full variable domain (missing parts from reference TRBV27 and TRBJ1-4): EAQVTQNPRYLITVTGKKLTVTCSQNMNHEYMSWYRQDPGLGLRQIYYSMNVEVTDKGDVPEGYKVSRKEKRNFPLILESPSPNQTSLYFCASSSVWGRQNEKLFFGSGTQLSVL.